A single sample gave rise to the 18 T cell receptor beta chains below, sequenced in a study of cytotoxic CD8 clonotypes in ibrutinib-treated CLL. TCRdb keeps only in-frame clones here, not all; method: immunoSEQ multiplex PCR. The table has about 200,000 clones, about four fifths seen once. Here the sequenced sample was PBMCs, taken after 12 months of ibrutinib treatment. Every receptor here comes from a human donor with chronic lymphocytic leukemia.

The CDR3 is CASSSPSRLAGGPEEETQYF. The CDR3 bases are TGCGCCAGCAGCTCGCCTTCTCGATTGGCGGGAGGGCCGGAGGAAGAGACCCAGTACTTC. The chain uses TRBV5-1 and TRBJ2-5; 9 nucleotides align to TRBD2. Germline V gene sequence: CDR1 SGHRS, CDR2 YFSETQ. The CDR3 covers 20 residues. The V segment lost 3 bases and the J segment 3 bases; nucleotides outside the gene matches: 21.

The V call is TRBV11-2, the J call TRBJ1-1; D possibly corresponds to TRBD1 (6 bases). Germline lookup yields CDR1 SGHAT and CDR2 FQNNGV. The V and J ends lost 4 bases and 4 bases respectively, with 13 bases between them. The CDR3 totals 14 residues. CDR3 in DNA: TGTGCCAGCAGCTCCCTTTTAGGGGGCACTGAAGCTTTCTTT. This codes for CASSSLLGGTEAFF.

This clone was detected only once. The chain uses TRBV11-1 and TRBJ1-1; D remains ambiguous. Germline CDR1 is SGHAT and CDR2 is FQDESV (reference sequence). The V gene lost 1 base and the J gene lost 3 bases, with 12 bases spanning the gap. This CDR3 has 15 amino acids. The CDR3 sequence: CASSLGVAQDTEAFF. The CDR3 nucleotides are TGTGCCAGCAGCTTAGGAGTGGCCCAGGACACTGAAGCTTTCTTT.

The V and J genes are TRBV27 and TRBJ2-2; TRBD2 matches at 12 bases. CDR1 is MNHEY, CDR2 SMNVEV, per germline (reference sequence). After removal of 3 bases from V and 0 bases from J, the junction contained 5 bases not matched to a gene. The CDR3 has 18 residues. CDR3 region: CASSFRSSGRANTGELFF. CDR3 nucleotide sequence: TGTGCCAGCAGTTTCCGGTCTAGCGGGAGGGCGAACACCGGGGAGCTGTTTTTT.

The V gene is TRBV10-2, the J gene TRBJ2-7; D gene ambiguous. V lost 0 bases to trimming and J lost 2 bases, with 5 bases between them. The CDR3 extends over 13 amino acids. Germline V lookup: CDR1 WSHSY, CDR2 SAAADI. The CDR3 protein is CASSESQTYEQYF. CDR3 nucleotides: TGCGCCAGCAGTGAGTCCCAGACCTACGAGCAGTACTTC.

The sample holds one count of this clone. This chain joins TRBV7-9 and TRBJ2-3, with D unclear. Trimming removed 1 base at V and 0 bases at J, with 8 bases between. The CDR3 has 15 residues. The V gene's germline CDR1 is SEHNR and CDR2 FQNEAQ (reference sequence). CDR3 in amino acids: CASSLGALSTDTQYF. The CDR3 DNA follows: TGTGCCAGCAGCTTAGGTGCACTTAGCACAGATACGCAGTATTTT.

In nucleotides, the CDR3 is TGCGCCAGCGGGTCAGGGTGGCCCGGGGAGCTGTTTTTT. Translating it yields CASGSGWPGELFF. The chain recombines TRBV10-1 with TRBJ2-2; weak D call: TRBD1 (5 bases). CDR1 WNHNN and CDR2 SYGVQD come from the germline V gene (reference sequence). V was pared by 8 bases and J by 6 bases, with 13 bases between. The CDR3 loop spans 13 amino acids.

The chain links TRBV19 to TRBJ2-7; TRBD2 matches 7 bases. The CDR3 contains 15 residues. Germline V lookup: CDR1 LNHDA, CDR2 SQIVND (reference sequence). The V segment lost 5 bases and the J segment 0 bases; nucleotides outside the gene matches: 7. The CDR3 loop is CASSLTGGASYEQYF. The CDR3, as DNA: TGTGCCAGTAGTCTGACGGGAGGCGCCTCCTACGAGCAGTACTTC.

The CDR3 region is CSVGDTLREQYF. In DNA, the CDR3 is TGCAGCGTTGGGGACACCCTAAGGGAGCAGTACTTC. The rearrangement links TRBV29-1 to TRBJ2-7; TRBD1 is a possible D gene (6 bases). V was shortened by 4 bases and J by 7 bases, with 14 bases between the two germline ends. Germline V lookup: CDR1 SQVTM, CDR2 ANQGSEA. The CDR3 covers 12 residues.

The chain recombines TRBV5-1 with TRBJ2-7; TRBD1 aligns across 7 bases. CDR1 is SGHRS and CDR2 is YFSETQ in the germline V gene. This CDR3 contains 15 residues. The V gene end was trimmed by 0 bases and the J gene end by 3 bases; junction bases not matched to a gene: 6. This CDR3 is CASSLAQGIIYEQYF. CDR3 nucleotide sequence: TGCGCCAGCAGCTTGGCACAGGGGATCATCTACGAGCAGTACTTC.

This clone was recorded a few times. This chain connects TRBV4-1 to TRBJ1-4; 9 bases are a match to TRBD1. Per the germline V gene, CDR1 is MGHRA and CDR2 is YSYEKL. The V segment lost 4 bases and the J segment 8 bases; nucleotides outside the gene matches: 8. The CDR3 consists of 15 residues. CDR3 coding DNA: TGCGCCAGCAGCCTCAAGAGGACAGGGGAAGAAAAACTGTTTTTT. Its translation: CASSLKRTGEEKLFF.

J is TRBJ2-1 and V is TRBV4-1, with D possibly being TRBD1 (5 bases). V was clipped by 1 base and J by 5 bases, with 9 bases between them. Germline loops: CDR1 MGHRA, CDR2 YSYEKL. This CDR3 is 14 amino acids long. The CDR3 nucleotides are TGCGCCAGCAGCCAAGGACTGGGGCACAATGAGCAGTTCTTC. Amino acids: CASSQGLGHNEQFF.

About this clone: Other DNA sequences in this sample translate to the same CDR3. V gene TRBV15 combines with J gene TRBJ2-7, with unresolved D. Trimming took off 2 bases at V and 7 bases at J, with 9 bases between the two ends. The CDR3 has 12 residues. Germline V gene data show CDR1 as LNHNV and CDR2 as YYDKDF (reference sequence). The CDR3 loop reads CATSRPSTEQYF. In DNA form, the CDR3 reads TGTGCCACCAGCAGACCCAGCACGGAGCAGTACTTC.

This chain uses TRBV2 with TRBJ1-5; D gene uncertain. The CDR3 length is 14 residues. Deletions cut 7 bases from V and 3 bases from J, with 13 bases between. Germline loops: CDR1 SNHLY, CDR2 FYNNEI. The CDR3 spells CASTERGYNQPQHF. Written as DNA, the CDR3 is TGTGCCAGCACCGAACGGGGATACAATCAGCCCCAGCATTTT.

The rearrangement links TRBV27 to TRBJ2-1; D is possibly TRBD1 (6 bases). CDR1 and CDR2 (germline): MNHEY, SMNVEV (reference sequence). The V and J ends lost 7 bases and 5 bases respectively, with 15 bases between them. This CDR3 has 14 amino acids. The CDR3 loop is CASNLRGSNNEQFF. The CDR3 DNA reads TGTGCCAGCAATCTGAGGGGGTCAAACAATGAGCAGTTCTTC.

In this sample, this clone turned up a few times. The V and J genes are TRBV29-1 and TRBJ1-2, with a weak D call TRBD1 (6 bases). Germline values: CDR1 SQVTM, CDR2 ANQGSEA. CDR3 length: 13 amino acids. V was cut by 7 bases and J by 7 bases, with 19 bases left in between. The CDR3 loop reads CSARKGEGSGYTF. The CDR3 DNA follows: TGCAGCGCTCGTAAGGGGGAGGGCAGTGGCTACACCTTC.

This chain links TRBV6-5 with TRBJ2-7; 8 nucleotides match TRBD1. The V segment lost 6 bases and the J segment 3 bases; nucleotides outside the gene matches: 10. Germline assignment: CDR1 MNHEY and CDR2 SVGAGI. There are 15 residues in the CDR3. The CDR3 spells CASRPSVTGGYEQYF. The DNA of the CDR3 is TGTGCCAGCAGACCGTCGGTAACAGGGGGCTACGAGCAGTACTTC.

The chain recombines TRBV5-1 with TRBJ2-7; D uncertain. This CDR3 region has 14 residues. Looked up from germline, CDR1 is SGHRS and CDR2 is YFSETQ. V lost 4 bases and J 2 bases, leaving 13 bases between the germline ends. The CDR3: CASSPALWAYEQYF. CDR3 nucleotide sequence: TGCGCCAGCAGCCCGGCGCTTTGGGCCTACGAGCAGTACTTC.